This T cell receptor (beta chain) was identified in a study of CD8 T cells in ankylosing spondylitis. Whole-study results and caveats: What appeared characteristic of ankylosing spondylitis blood was a TCR beta motif of several highly homologous variants. Disease-associated clones were reportedly significantly overrepresented in matched ankylosing spondylitis synovial fluid.

Looked up from germline, CDR1 is KGHSH and CDR2 is LQKENI. Between the trimmed V and J ends, which lost 5 bases and 9 bases, there was a span of 8 bases. The CDR3 is 11 amino acids. This clonotype was recorded at least ten times. Its antigen is undetermined. MiXCR, run by TCRdb on the 5' RACE reads, gives a single entry per CDR3 protein. The data show more than 150,000 distinct CDR3 sequences, roughly 18% seen once. Material: blood, either unsorted or a sorted T cell fraction (not recorded which). The source is a male donor aged 5-30 years with ankylosing spondylitis or in good health (not recorded which). V and J are TRBV18 and TRBJ2-1, with D uncertain. CDR3 in DNA: TGTGCCAGCTCATTAGGACCTGAGCAGTTCTTC. The encoded protein is CASSLGPEQFF.